These 21 T cell receptor beta chains originate from one sample sequenced in a study of identical twins. One entry per CDR3 protein, called by TCRdb with MiXCR from the 5' RACE reads. The sample lists about 730,000 distinct CDR3 sequences, 21% occurring once. A further study also used this sample, focusing on T cells expressing NK-cell markers.

Sequencing used PBMCs. These receptors all stem from a woman between 18 and 30 years old in good health.

This clonotype was counted only a few times. The chain joins TRBV6-1 to TRBJ1-5; TRBD1 might be the D (6 bases). Trimming left V 5 bases short and J 4 bases short, with 15 bases between. The CDR3 runs to 15 residues. CDR1 MNHNS and CDR2 SASEGT come from the germline V gene. The CDR3 spells CASSPQGVGNQPQHF. For the CDR3, the DNA is TGTGCCAGCAGTCCACAGGGCGTTGGAAATCAGCCCCAGCATTTT.

This clonotype was found a few times. The V gene is TRBV18, the J gene TRBJ2-7; D call uncertain. Germline assignment: CDR1 KGHSH and CDR2 LQKENI. The CDR3 is made up of 15 amino acids. Between the trimmed V and J ends, which lost 0 bases and 3 bases, there was a span of 12 bases. The CDR3 DNA follows: TGTGCCAGCTCACCACCGGGCGCCGGTTACTACGAGCAGTACTTC. This translates into CASSPPGAGYYEQYF.

This clonotype showed up just a few times. This sequence joins TRBV20-1 and TRBJ1-1, with 9 bases identical to TRBD1. V was pared by 3 bases and J by 4 bases, with 9 bases of the junction left unmatched. This CDR3 is 15 amino acids long. CDR1 DFQATT and CDR2 SNEGSKA come from the germline V gene (reference sequence). The CDR3 reads CSASTSGTGTTEAFF. As DNA, the CDR3 is TGCAGTGCTAGTACAAGTGGGACAGGGACCACTGAAGCTTTCTTT.

The chain recombines TRBV7-9 with TRBJ2-1, with a tentative D call TRBD2 (5 bases). V was clipped by 1 base and J by 7 bases, with 20 bases between them. Germline assignment: CDR1 SEHNR and CDR2 FQNEAQ (reference sequence). This CDR3 has 17 residues. The DNA for the CDR3 is TGTGCCAGCAGCTTAGGGGGAGCGGTCGTTCTACATAATGAGCAGTTCTTC. Its protein product is CASSLGGAVVLHNEQFF. The variable domain in full, completed from reference TRBV7-9 and TRBJ2-1, reads DTGVSQNPRHKITKRGQNVTFRCDPISEHNRLYWYRQTLGQGPEFLTYFQNEAQLEKSRLLSDRFSAERPKGSFSTLEIQRTEQGDSAMYLCASSLGGAVVLHNEQFFGPGTRLTVL.

This clonotype turned up a few times. This chain uses TRBV12-3 or TRBV12-4 with TRBJ1-2, with 7 bases aligning to TRBD1. J gave up 8 bases and V 8 bases, and 5 bases lay outside the gene matches. This CDR3 is built from 11 residues. CDR3 loop: CASQGEGGYTF. The CDR3 DNA follows: TGTGCCAGCCAGGGGGAGGGAGGCTACACCTTC.

The chain recombines TRBV20-1 with TRBJ1-2, with TRBD1 matching 9 bases. Germline trimming cut 3 bases from V and 4 bases from J; bases unmatched to any gene: 6. The CDR3 contains 14 residues. Germline assignment: CDR1 DFQATT and CDR2 SNEGSKA (reference sequence). CDR3 amino acids: CSASTTDRGYGYTF. The CDR3 nucleotides read TGCAGTGCTAGCACAACGGACAGGGGCTATGGCTACACCTTC.

This clonotype was counted many times. The chain joins TRBV5-1 to TRBJ2-2; D unclear. This CDR3 contains 14 residues. V gave up 3 bases and J gave up 1 base, with 7 bases separating them. CDR1 is SGHRS, CDR2 YFSETQ, per germline. This CDR3 reads CASSSGWNTGELFF. CDR3 DNA sequence: TGCGCCAGCAGCTCCGGATGGAACACCGGGGAGCTGTTTTTT.

This clonotype was counted between two and nine times. As DNA, the CDR3 is TGTGCCAGCAGTTTAGGCCCGGCAGACACAGATACGCAGTATTTT. Protein: CASSLGPADTDTQYF. The J gene is TRBJ2-3, the V gene TRBV27; no firm D call. Between the trimmed V and J ends, which lost 2 bases and 2 bases, there was a span of 11 bases. Germline loops: CDR1 MNHEY, CDR2 SMNVEV (reference sequence). This CDR3 region has 15 residues.

This clonotype showed up just once. The chain combines TRBV10-3 with TRBJ2-7; no clear D gene. Germline loops: CDR1 ENHRY, CDR2 SYGVKD. The CDR3 totals 14 residues. The V and J ends lost 0 bases and 0 bases respectively, with 6 bases between them. Here the CDR3 DNA reads TGTGCCATCAGTGAGTCAGCTAACTCCTACGAGCAGTACTTC. Translated: CAISESANSYEQYF.

The rearrangement links TRBV20-1 to TRBJ2-1; the match to TRBD2 covers 10 bases. Trimming at V came to 2 bases and at J to 8 bases, leaving 9 bases not matched to a gene. This CDR3 spans 15 amino acids. Germline-derived CDR1 and CDR2 are DFQATT and SNEGSKA (reference sequence). CDR3 protein: CSARMPSGRGDEQFF. CDR3 DNA: TGCAGTGCTAGAATGCCTAGCGGGAGAGGCGATGAGCAGTTCTTC.

V and J are TRBV5-1 and TRBJ1-1; tentative D call: TRBD1 (5 bases). Trimming left V 0 bases short and J 5 bases short, with 14 bases between. The V gene's germline CDR1 is SGHRS and CDR2 YFSETQ. CDR3 length equals 15 residues. CDR3: CASSLEQGRGTEAFF. The CDR3 DNA follows: TGCGCCAGCAGCTTGGAGCAGGGACGGGGGACTGAAGCTTTCTTT.

In its sample, this clonotype was seen many times. The genes are TRBV12-3 or TRBV12-4 and TRBJ2-2, with a tentative D call TRBD1 (5 bases). V gave up 6 bases and J gave up 7 bases, with 15 bases separating them. CDR3 size: 14 residues. The chain's CDR3 is CASRPQGVGGELFF. The CDR3 DNA reads TGTGCCAGCAGACCCCAGGGTGTAGGCGGGGAGCTGTTTTTT.

This clonotype has just a few counts. This chain links TRBV12-3 or TRBV12-4 with TRBJ1-3, with 8 bases lining up with TRBD1. The CDR3 length is 15 residues. The J segment lost 0 bases and the V segment lost 5 bases, leaving 3 bases of the junction unmatched. CDR3 in amino acids: CASSGTGGSGNTIYF. The CDR3 bases are TGTGCCAGCAGTGGAACAGGGGGCTCTGGAAACACCATATATTTT.

The chain has TRBV29-1 and TRBJ2-7; perhaps D is TRBD1 or TRBD2 (5 bases each). The CDR3 extends over 15 amino acids. Germline values: CDR1 SQVTM, CDR2 ANQGSEA. V was clipped by 4 bases and J by 0 bases, with 16 bases between them. The CDR3: CSVGVWDPSSYEQYF. CDR3 nucleotide sequence: TGCAGCGTTGGAGTTTGGGACCCGAGCTCCTACGAGCAGTACTTC.

Only a few counts were recorded for this clonotype. This rearrangement joins TRBV29-1 to TRBJ1-1; 8 nucleotides agree with TRBD1. CDR3 size: 10 residues. The germline CDR1 and CDR2 sequences are SQVTM and ANQGSEA. CDR3 nucleotides: TGCAGTGCCGGACAGGGCGAAGCTTTCTTT. Translated, it gives CSAGQGEAFF. The entire variable domain, with the rest obtained from reference TRBV29-1 and TRBJ1-1, is as follows: SAVISQKPSRDICQRGTSLTIQCQVDSQVTMMFWYRQQPGQSLTLIATANQGSEATYESGFVIDKFPISRPNLTFSTLTVSNMSPEDSSIYLCSAGQGEAFFGQGTRLTVV.

This clonotype was seen a few times. The chain is built from TRBV25-1 and TRBJ2-3; D might be TRBD2 (6 bases). Trimming cost V 7 bases and J 6 bases, with 11 bases left between them. CDR1 and CDR2 from the germline V gene are MGHDK and SYGVNS. The CDR3 is 12 residues long. The CDR3 DNA follows: TGTGCCAGCACTCGAACTAGCGATACGCAGTATTTT. It specifies CASTRTSDTQYF. Together with reference TRBV25-1 and TRBJ2-3, the CDR3 gives the full variable domain: EADIYQTPRYLVIGTGKKITLECSQTMGHDKMYWYQQDPGMELHLIHYSYGVNSTEKGDLSSESTVSRIRTEHFPLTLESARPSHTSQYLCASTRTSDTQYFGPGTRLTVL.

This clonotype appeared many times. V is TRBV10-3 and J is TRBJ2-7; no reliable D call. Germline assignment: CDR1 ENHRY and CDR2 SYGVKD. This CDR3 is built from 13 residues. V lost 6 bases and J lost 5, with 14 bases in between. The CDR3: CAISPSPKDEQYF. CDR3 in DNA: TGTGCCATCAGCCCGAGTCCCAAGGACGAGCAGTACTTC.

Only a few counts were recorded for this clonotype. The J gene is TRBJ2-7, the V gene TRBV9, with no clear D. Germline lookup yields CDR1 SGDLS and CDR2 YYNGEE. V lost 0 bases to trimming and J lost 4 bases, with 11 bases between them. The length of the CDR3 is 14 residues. The CDR3 DNA reads as TGTGCCAGCAGCGTAGACTCCCCCGGGTACGAGCAGTACTTC. Its translation is CASSVDSPGYEQYF.

This clonotype was seen a handful of times. V and J are TRBV12-3 or TRBV12-4 and TRBJ2-7; D not certain. The V end lost 7 bases, the J end lost 2 bases, and 9 bases lay between the germline ends. The CDR3 totals 12 residues. The DNA of the CDR3 is TGTGCCAGCATGGGCATAACCTACGAGCAGTACTTC. It codes for CASMGITYEQYF.

This clonotype was recorded a few times. The J gene is TRBJ1-3, the V gene TRBV6-5, with D unresolved. V was shortened by 2 bases and J by 2 bases, with 10 bases between the two germline ends. The CDR3 is 15 amino acids. The V gene's germline CDR1 is MNHEY and CDR2 SVGAGI. Here the CDR3 reads CASSYIGEPGNTIYF. The CDR3 bases are TGTGCCAGCAGTTACATAGGAGAGCCTGGAAACACCATATATTTT.

The chain has TRBV29-1 and TRBJ2-1; a weak D match, TRBD2 (6 bases). The CDR3 is 12 amino acids. The germline V gene has CDR1 SQVTM and CDR2 ANQGSEA. V was shortened by 7 bases and J by 7 bases, with 14 bases between the two germline ends. CDR3 loop: CSGGVRINEQFF. The CDR3, as DNA: TGCAGCGGGGGGGTTAGGATAAATGAGCAGTTCTTC.